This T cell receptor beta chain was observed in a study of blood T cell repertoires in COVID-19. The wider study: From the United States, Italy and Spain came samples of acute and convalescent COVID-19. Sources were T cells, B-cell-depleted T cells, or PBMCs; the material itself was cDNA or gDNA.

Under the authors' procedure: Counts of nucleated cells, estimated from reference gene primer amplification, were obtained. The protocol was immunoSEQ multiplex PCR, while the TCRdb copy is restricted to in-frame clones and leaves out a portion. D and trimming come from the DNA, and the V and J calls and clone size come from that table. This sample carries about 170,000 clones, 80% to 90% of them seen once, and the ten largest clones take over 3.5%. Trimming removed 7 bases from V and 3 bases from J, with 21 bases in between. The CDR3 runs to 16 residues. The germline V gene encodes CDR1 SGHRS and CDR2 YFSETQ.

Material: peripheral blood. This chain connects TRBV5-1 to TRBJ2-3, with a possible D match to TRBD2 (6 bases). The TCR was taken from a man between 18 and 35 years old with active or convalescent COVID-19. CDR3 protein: CASWAAPSRETDTQYF. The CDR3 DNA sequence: TGCGCCAGCTGGGCGGCACCCTCGCGGGAAACAGATACGCAGTATTTT.